This TCR beta chain comes out of a study of T cell changes during pregnancy in multiple sclerosis. This CDR3 contains 17 residues. Deletions cut 2 bases from V and 2 bases from J, with 19 bases between. Germline values: CDR1 SNHLY, CDR2 FYNNEI. The repertoire was sequenced with immunoSEQ multiplex PCR; TCRdb's copy has only in-frame clones and lacks some. In the table there are under 45,000 clones, approximately 96% of which are singletons. In this sample, this clone turned up a few times. The receptor was derived from a female donor with multiple sclerosis, enrolled in a pregnancy study. V usage is TRBV2 and J usage is TRBJ2-7, with D possibly TRBD1 on 5 matching bases. The specimen was peripheral blood, collected in the second trimester of pregnancy. Here the CDR3 reads CASSESVGVTYTYEQYF. In nucleotides, the CDR3 is TGTGCCAGCAGTGAATCAGTAGGGGTAACCTACACCTACGAGCAGTACTTC. Drawing the rest from reference TRBV2 and TRBJ2-7, the complete variable domain is EPEVTQTPSHQVTQMGQEVILRCVPISNHLYFYWYRQILGQKVEFLVSFYNNEISEKSEIFDDQFSVERPDGSNFTLKIRSTKLEDSAMYFCASSESVGVTYTYEQYFGPGTRLTVT.